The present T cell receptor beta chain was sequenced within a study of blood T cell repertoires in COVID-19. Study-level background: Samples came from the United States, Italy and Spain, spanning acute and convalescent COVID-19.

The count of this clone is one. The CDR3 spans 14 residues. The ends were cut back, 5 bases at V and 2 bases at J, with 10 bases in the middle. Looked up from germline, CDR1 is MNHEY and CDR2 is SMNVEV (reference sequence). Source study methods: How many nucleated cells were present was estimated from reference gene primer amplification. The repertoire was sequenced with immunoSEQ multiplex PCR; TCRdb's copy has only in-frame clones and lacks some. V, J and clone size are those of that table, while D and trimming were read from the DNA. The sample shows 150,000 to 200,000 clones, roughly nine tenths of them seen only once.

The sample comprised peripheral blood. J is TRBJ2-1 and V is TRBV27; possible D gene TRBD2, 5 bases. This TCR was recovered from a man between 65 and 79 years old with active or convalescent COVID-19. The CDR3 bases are TGTGCCAGCAGTCCGCCGAGGGCCTACAATGAGCAGTTCTTC. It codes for CASSPPRAYNEQFF.